This entry describes one T cell receptor beta chain. What it recognizes is unknown. V gave up 7 bases and J gave up 3 bases; unmatched junction bases: 5. The CDR3 is made up of 13 amino acids. The V gene's germline CDR1 is SQVTM and CDR2 ANQGSEA. The sample is drawn from a study of T cell responses to AZD1222 COVID-19 vaccine. Method: immunoSEQ multiplex PCR; TCRdb's copy keeps in-frame clones and lacks some. The repertoire holds 150,000 to 200,000 clones, with 92% as singletons. Study outcomes and limitations: There were repertoire samples only from the period after the peak T cell response. Among the donors, most were white British and more were female, and clonal diversity was possibly underestimated. Recipients of AZD1222 seropositive at baseline numbered only five or six. Nearly half of unique spike-specific TCRs reportedly avoided B.1.351 and B.1.1.7 mutated regions.

The rearrangement links TRBV29-1 to TRBJ2-3; 9 nucleotides match TRBD1. This sample comprised peripheral blood, obtained 28 days after the second AZD1222 dose. The source of this sequence is an adult who received the AZD1222 COVID-19 vaccine. The DNA of the CDR3 is TGCAGCGGCGGGGACAGGGCGACAGATACGCAGTATTTT. Protein product: CSGGDRATDTQYF.